This passage covers 2 T cell receptor beta chains from one sample sequenced in a study of OX40 agonist ivuxolimab in advanced cancers. Sequencing used immunoSEQ multiplex PCR; TCRdb keeps in-frame clones, though not all of them. The repertoire includes about 89,000 clones, roughly 90% of them detected once, and 0.6% to 0.75% sits in the top ten. The sample consisted of CD4+ or CD8+ T cells sorted from blood, taken in a trial of the OX40 agonist ivuxolimab. The receptors derive from an adult with an advanced solid tumor such as melanoma, head and neck, liver or kidney cancer.

The chain recombines TRBV5-1 with TRBJ2-1; perhaps TRBD2 as D (6 bases). This CDR3 is 16 amino acids long. V lost 0 bases, J lost 8 bases, and 18 bases lay in between. Germline V gene sequence: CDR1 SGHRS, CDR2 YFSETQ. This CDR3 is CASSLGWGGEGDEQFF. The DNA for the CDR3 is TGCGCCAGCAGCTTGGGATGGGGCGGGGAAGGAGATGAGCAGTTCTTC.

The J gene is TRBJ1-5, the V gene TRBV27; unclear D gene. The germline V gene encodes CDR1 MNHEY and CDR2 SMNVEV (reference sequence). Trimming stripped 6 bases from V and 7 bases from J, with 19 bases between. The CDR3 loop spans 15 amino acids. CDR3 in amino acids: CASSQNPDVVQPQHF. DNA for the CDR3: TGTGCCAGCAGCCAAAATCCTGACGTTGTACAGCCCCAGCATTTT.